This record looks at one TCR beta chain sequence and its context. Antigen specificity is unknown. The CDR3 contains 11 residues. Trimming left V 5 bases short and J 5 bases short, with 6 bases between. CDR1 and CDR2 from the germline V gene are MNHNS and SASEGT. 13 Jbeta primers and 60 Vbeta primers were used for the PCR. This table comes from immunoSEQ multiplex PCR, and its TCRdb copy is limited to in-frame clones, with some not included. The data contain about 190,000 clones, around 80% of them seen just once; the ten biggest clones take up over 1.5%. The sample is drawn from a study of cytomegalovirus exposure and HLA in healthy donors. Study-wide results and limits: Associated with cytomegalovirus, according to the listing, were some 180 TCR beta chains. Earlier analysis looked at TCR beta V segments, and most were productive about 90% or about 30% of the time.

V and J are TRBV6-1 and TRBJ2-5, with no clear D. Sequencing input: PBMCs. The TCR sequence derives from a man between 40 and 49 years old in good health and CMV-seropositive. The CDR3 DNA sequence: TGTGCCAGCAGTTATTTGGAGACCCAGTACTTC. Translation: CASSYLETQYF.